The 27 T cell receptor beta chains presented below share a single source sample, sequenced in a study of cytomegalovirus exposure and HLA in healthy donors (dated by TCRdb to about 2017). The library was generated by the immunoSEQ multiplex PCR assay. For the multiplex PCR, a mixture combining 60 forward primers for TCR Vbeta segments and 13 reverse primers for TCR Jbeta segments was used. The table was pulled from immuneACCESS by TCRdb, which kept in-frame rearrangements only. Such tables lose some clones; where checked, under half of the loss comes from unresolved V genes, and the rest has no known cause. Here the sample has about 130,000 clones; 77% occur a single time. Jointly, the top ten make up approximately 4.2% of the sample. The sequencing sample was made of PBMCs. These receptors were obtained from a male donor in good health and CMV-seropositive.

Remarks on this clone: The same CDR3 can be traced to other DNA sequences in this sample. The chain recombines TRBV2 with TRBJ1-5; D is undetermined. Looked up from germline, CDR1 is SNHLY and CDR2 is FYNNEI. V was shortened by 4 bases and J by 1 base, with 8 bases between the two germline ends. The CDR3 totals 14 residues. The CDR3 here is CASSAQVSNQPQHF. As DNA, the CDR3 is TGTGCCAGCAGTGCTCAGGTCAGCAATCAGCCCCAGCATTTT.

The chain recombines TRBV5-6 with TRBJ1-5; D is perhaps TRBD1 (5 bases). Trimming removed 9 bases from V and 0 bases from J, with 13 bases in between. The CDR3 has 14 amino acids. Germline CDR1 and CDR2: SGHDT and YYEEEE. CDR3 nucleotides: TGTGCCACAAAGCGGGGGGATAGCAATCAGCCCCAGCATTTT. It is translated as CATKRGDSNQPQHF.

The chain has TRBV11-2 and TRBJ2-1; a possible D gene is TRBD2 (8 bases). The germline gives CDR1 SGHAT, CDR2 FQNNGV. The length of the CDR3 is 13 residues. V gave up 5 bases and J gave up 14 bases, with 19 bases separating them. This CDR3 reads CASSPDREAGEFF. The CDR3 DNA is TGTGCCAGCAGCCCCGACAGGGAAGCGGGGGAGTTCTTC. Using reference TRBV11-2 and TRBJ2-1 for the parts outside the CDR3, the full variable domain is EAGVAQSPRYKIIEKRQSVAFWCNPISGHATLYWYQQILGQGPKLLIQFQNNGVVDDSQLPKDRFSAERLKGVDSTLKIQPAKLEDSAVYLCASSPDREAGEFFGPGTRLTVL.

The chain links TRBV5-1 to TRBJ1-1; TRBD1 matches 11 bases. CDR1 and CDR2 from the germline V gene are SGHRS and YFSETQ. The CDR3 runs 16 residues. V lost 0 bases to trimming and J lost 2 bases; unmatched junction nucleotides: 3. The CDR3 is CASSLGDRGANTEAFF. The DNA for the CDR3 is TGCGCCAGCAGCTTGGGGGACAGGGGGGCAAACACTGAAGCTTTCTTT.

The gene calls are TRBV5-4 and TRBJ2-3; 10 nucleotides agree with TRBD2. Germline lookup yields CDR1 SGHNT and CDR2 YYREEE (reference sequence). The CDR3 loop spans 15 amino acids. The V and J ends lost 3 bases and 4 bases, in that order; junction bases with no gene match: 5. CDR3 sequence (DNA): TGTGCCAGCAGCTCCTACAGCGGGGGGGCAGATACGCAGTATTTT. Encoded protein: CASSSYSGGADTQYF.

The chain recombines TRBV5-4 with TRBJ2-7; 7 bases are a match to TRBD1. The CDR3 loop spans 14 amino acids. V shed 0 bases and J 4 bases; nucleotides not matched to a gene: 4. The germline CDR1 and CDR2 sequences are SGHNT and YYREEE (reference sequence). The CDR3 spells CASSLGRGQYEQYF. In DNA form, the CDR3 reads TGTGCCAGCAGCTTGGGAAGGGGGCAATACGAGCAGTACTTC. Full variable domain (rest looked up from reference TRBV5-4 and TRBJ2-7): ETGVTQSPTHLIKTRGQQVTLRCSSQSGHNTVSWYQQALGQGPQFIFQYYREEENGRGNFPPRFSGLQFPNYSSELNVNALELDDSALYLCASSLGRGQYEQYFGPGTRLTVT.

The chain is built from TRBV29-1 and TRBJ2-5; TRBD2 matches at 9 bases. The CDR3 contains 13 residues. V lost 5 bases to trimming and J lost 3 bases; unmatched junction nucleotides: 4. Germline V gene lookup returns CDR1 SQVTM and CDR2 ANQGSEA. The CDR3 region is CSVRASGEETQYF. The DNA of the CDR3 is TGCAGCGTTCGGGCTAGCGGGGAAGAGACCCAGTACTTC.

The chain uses TRBV27 and TRBJ1-2; D is perhaps TRBD1 (5 bases). CDR1 MNHEY and CDR2 SMNVEV come from the germline V gene (reference sequence). The CDR3 extends over 13 amino acids. Trimming cost V 5 bases and J 8 bases, with 15 bases left between them. As DNA, the CDR3 is TGTGCCAGCAGTCTTACCAGGGCAAGCGGCTACACCTTC. This gives the protein CASSLTRASGYTF.

The J gene is TRBJ2-3, the V gene TRBV5-6; tentatively, D is TRBD2 (5 bases). The germline V and J ends were trimmed by 0 bases and 6 bases, with 11 bases remaining between them. Looked up from germline, CDR1 is SGHDT and CDR2 is YYEEEE. This CDR3 comprises 14 residues. In DNA form, the CDR3 reads TGTGCCAGCAGCTTGGGGAGGAGCGTGGATACGCAGTATTTT. Its translation: CASSLGRSVDTQYF. Supplemented by reference TRBV5-6 and TRBJ2-3, the full variable domain reads DAGVTQSPTHLIKTRGQQVTLRCSPKSGHDTVSWYQQALGQGPQFIFQYYEEEERQRGNFPDRFSGHQFPNYSSELNVNALLLGDSALYLCASSLGRSVDTQYFGPGTRLTVL.

This clone was detected a few times. The J gene is TRBJ2-1, the V gene TRBV2; 9 nucleotides line up with TRBD1. Unmatched junction bases numbered 4, after V lost 2 bases and J lost 2 bases. The CDR3 is 16 amino acids. The germline gives CDR1 SNHLY, CDR2 FYNNEI. The CDR3 DNA sequence: TGTGCCAGCAGTGAAACCTGGACAGGGGCCTACAATGAGCAGTTCTTC. Protein sequence: CASSETWTGAYNEQFF. Full variable domain (rest looked up from reference TRBV2 and TRBJ2-1): EPEVTQTPSHQVTQMGQEVILRCVPISNHLYFYWYRQILGQKVEFLVSFYNNEISEKSEIFDDQFSVERPDGSNFTLKIRSTKLEDSAMYFCASSETWTGAYNEQFFGPGTRLTVL.

CDR3 in amino acids: CASSRREGDTEAFF. CDR3 coding DNA: TGTGCCAGCAGCCGCCGCGAGGGGGACACTGAAGCTTTCTTT. The V and J genes are TRBV4-2 and TRBJ1-1, with D maybe TRBD1 (6 bases). The CDR3 is made up of 14 amino acids. Germline V gene lookup returns CDR1 LGHNA and CDR2 YNFKEQ. Trimming left V 4 bases short and J 3 bases short, with 12 bases between.

The rearrangement uses TRBV20-1 and TRBJ1-1, with a possible D match to TRBD1 (5 bases). The V gene's germline CDR1 is DFQATT and CDR2 SNEGSKA (reference sequence). V dropped 5 bases and J dropped 5 bases, with 9 bases sitting between them. The CDR3 runs 11 residues. In DNA form, the CDR3 reads TGCAGTGCTCTATCAGGGACTGAAGCTTTCTTT. This gives the protein CSALSGTEAFF.

The chain links TRBV13 to TRBJ1-2; 11 nucleotides match TRBD1. The CDR3 runs 14 residues. The germline V gene has CDR1 PRHDT and CDR2 FYEKMQ (reference sequence). With 3 bases clipped from V and 7 bases from J, the junction kept 4 bases outside the gene matches. CDR3 DNA: TGTGCCAGCAGCTTCGGGACAGGGGGGTTTGGCTACACCTTC. Encoded protein: CASSFGTGGFGYTF.

A few counts support this clone. The chain is built from TRBV14 and TRBJ2-2; 7 bases align to TRBD1. This CDR3 region has 17 residues. Germline CDR1 reads SGHDN; CDR2 reads FVKESK. Unmatched junction bases numbered 7, after V lost 3 bases and J lost 0 bases. The CDR3 region is CASSHREGQPNTGELFF. Here the CDR3 DNA reads TGTGCCAGCAGCCACCGAGAGGGACAGCCGAACACCGGGGAGCTGTTTTTT.

The chain combines TRBV5-1 with TRBJ2-3; 8 positions match TRBD1. Losses at the gene ends were 4 bases for V and 2 bases for J; bases not matched to a gene: 6. Germline CDR1 is SGHRS and CDR2 is YFSETQ. The CDR3 extends over 15 amino acids. CDR3 bases: TGCGCCAGCAGCGTTGACAGGGGTGACACAGATACGCAGTATTTT. Its protein product is CASSVDRGDTDTQYF.

This chain joins TRBV7-2 and TRBJ2-3, with 10 bases identical to TRBD2. Germline V gives CDR1 SGHTA, CDR2 FQGNSA. This CDR3 has 15 amino acids. The ends lost 4 bases at V and 3 bases at J; junction bases unmatched: 4. CDR3 in amino acids: CASSWQRGGTDTQYF. The DNA for the CDR3 is TGTGCCAGCAGCTGGCAGCGGGGGGGAACAGATACGCAGTATTTT.

This rearrangement joins TRBV7-2 to TRBJ1-3; D not resolved. Trimming took 3 bases from V and 3 from J, leaving 9 bases between them. There are 14 residues in the CDR3. Germline V lookup: CDR1 SGHTA, CDR2 FQGNSA. The CDR3 loop is CASSFLGGGNTIYF. The CDR3 DNA reads TGTGCCAGCAGCTTCCTCGGAGGTGGAAACACCATATATTTT. Filled out from reference TRBV7-2 and TRBJ1-3, the complete variable domain reads GAGVSQSPSNKVTEKGKDVELRCDPISGHTALYWYRQSLGQGLEFLIYFQGNSAPDKSGLPSDRFSAERTGGSVSTLTIQRTQQEDSAVYLCASSFLGGGNTIYFGEGSWLTVV.

This clone has just one count. The chain uses TRBV6-1 and TRBJ2-7, with 7 positions matching TRBD1. V gave up 6 bases and J gave up 2 bases; unmatched junction bases: 10. This CDR3 region has 15 residues. CDR1 is MNHNS, CDR2 SASEGT, per germline. The CDR3 reads CASSYTRDRAYEQYF. The CDR3 coding sequence is TGTGCCAGCAGCTATACCCGAGACAGGGCCTACGAGCAGTACTTC.

This chain connects TRBV21-1 to TRBJ1-2. TRBV21-1 is tagged as a pseudogene. This CDR3 is built from 15 residues. The CDR3 coding sequence is TGTGCCAGCTTCACCCAAGGGACTGCTAACTATGGCTACACCTTC. Translated: CASFTQGTANYGYTF.

The rearrangement joins TRBV29-1 to TRBJ2-2, with D possibly being TRBD1 (6 bases). Trimming removed 4 bases at V and 0 bases at J, with 9 bases between. CDR1 is SQVTM and CDR2 is ANQGSEA in the germline V gene. The length of the CDR3 is 14 residues. CDR3 loop: CSVGTGTNTGELFF. The CDR3 DNA is TGCAGCGTTGGAACAGGGACGAACACCGGGGAGCTGTTTTTT.

J is TRBJ2-7 and V is TRBV7-8; D remains unclear. V was cut by 5 bases and J by 6 bases, with 20 bases left in between. The CDR3 has 15 residues. Per the germline V gene, CDR1 is SGHVS and CDR2 is FQNEAQ. Here the CDR3 DNA reads TGTGCCAGCAGCCCAGCCGCTGGAGTTATCGGCGAGCAGTACTTC. Translated, it gives CASSPAAGVIGEQYF.

The rearrangement joins TRBV7-3 to TRBJ2-6; 7 nucleotides match TRBD1. The CDR3 totals 17 residues. From germline, CDR1 is SGHTA and CDR2 FQGTGA. After removal of 5 bases from V and 2 bases from J, the junction contained 9 bases not matched to a gene. The CDR3 DNA sequence: TGTGCCAGCAGCCCGCCCCCGGACAGGACTGGGGCCAACGTCCTGACTTTC. Translated, it gives CASSPPPDRTGANVLTF.

The gene calls are TRBV4-1 and TRBJ1-1, with D uncertain. V was cut by 0 bases and J by 11 bases, with 13 bases left in between. This CDR3 region has 13 residues. Germline V lookup: CDR1 MGHRA, CDR2 YSYEKL. This chain's CDR3 is CASSQDWTRGAFF. The CDR3 DNA reads TGCGCCAGCAGCCAAGATTGGACGAGAGGGGCTTTCTTT.

The rearrangement links TRBV6-5 to TRBJ1-5; TRBD1 is a possible D gene (5 bases). Per germline, CDR1 MNHEY and CDR2 SVGAGI. The CDR3 is 15 residues long. V shed 5 bases and J shed 9 bases, with 20 bases lying between them. The DNA of the CDR3 is TGTGCCAGCAGTGGGTCGGACGACAGCGGGGCGCCCCAGCATTTT. This encodes CASSGSDDSGAPQHF.

Regarding this clone: The same CDR3 is also encoded by other DNA sequences in this sample. The J gene is TRBJ1-4, the V gene TRBV15, with D tentatively TRBD1 (6 bases). From germline, CDR1 is LNHNV and CDR2 YYDKDF (reference sequence). Trimming removed 3 bases at V and 8 bases at J, with 19 bases between. This CDR3 is 16 amino acids long. The CDR3 is CATSSPRRGAREKLFF. Here the CDR3 DNA reads TGTGCCACCAGCAGCCCTAGGCGGGGGGCACGAGAAAAACTGTTTTTT.

The gene calls are TRBV5-1 and TRBJ1-2; D perhaps matches TRBD1 (6 bases). This CDR3 contains 14 residues. Trimming removed 4 bases from V and 4 bases from J, with 14 bases in between. Germline values: CDR1 SGHRS, CDR2 YFSETQ. For the CDR3, the DNA is TGCGCCAGCAGCCGGACACAGGGTGCCTATGGCTACACCTTC. Translated: CASSRTQGAYGYTF.

This chain uses TRBV5-5 with TRBJ2-1, with TRBD1 matching 7 bases. V gave up 4 bases and J gave up 2 bases; unmatched junction bases: 6. CDR1 SGHKS and CDR2 YYEKEE come from the germline V gene (reference sequence). The CDR3 length is 15 residues. This CDR3 is CASSRDSIAYNEQFF. The CDR3 region has the DNA TGTGCCAGCAGCCGGGACAGCATAGCCTACAATGAGCAGTTCTTC.